The rows below give T cell receptor beta chains drawn from one sample of a study of shared clonotypes between healthy human individuals. Sequencing was performed with immunoSEQ multiplex PCR; in TCRdb, only in-frame clones are kept and a portion is missing. This table holds approximately 500,000 clones, about 96% found once. Sequenced: naive CD4+ T cells sorted from blood. The source is a woman aged 30 to 39 in good health. The CDR3 runs from the conserved cysteine through the conserved F or W. Each record gives: CDR3 DNA, CDR3 protein, V gene, D gene, clone size, J gene. D genes are given only for firm matches. Clone sizes are given selectively: once, few, many, or a class where the clone is expanded.

cdr3_nt: TGCACCAGCAGCCGGGATGTATTACCGGGACTAGCGTCATATACGCAGTATTTT; cdr3_aa: CTSSRDVLPGLASYTQYF; v_call: TRBV1; d_call: -; clone_size: -; j_call: TRBJ2-3
cdr3_nt: TGTGCTAGTGGTCCAACACCGTTCCCTGAAGCTTTCTTT; cdr3_aa: CASGPTPFPEAFF; v_call: TRBV12-5; d_call: -; clone_size: -; j_call: TRBJ1-1
cdr3_nt: TGTGCCAGCAGCAAAGGACTAGCGGGCACCTACGAGCAGTACTTC; cdr3_aa: CASSKGLAGTYEQYF; v_call: TRBV7-8; d_call: TRBD2; clone_size: -; j_call: TRBJ2-7
cdr3_nt: TGTGCCAGCAGCAATCCCAACCCCCCGGGAGACTCCTACGAGCAGTACTTC; cdr3_aa: CASSNPNPPGDSYEQYF; v_call: TRBV21-1; d_call: -; clone_size: -; j_call: TRBJ2-7
cdr3_nt: TGTGCCAGCAGTGATACCGCCTTAGGATCGGTATGGGGCTTC; cdr3_aa: CASSDTALGSVWGF; v_call: TRBV6-5; d_call: -; clone_size: -; j_call: TRBJ2-7
cdr3_nt: TGTGCTAGCGGCACAGATACGCAGTATTTT; cdr3_aa: CASGTDTQYF; v_call: TRBV6-5; d_call: -; clone_size: once; j_call: TRBJ2-3
cdr3_nt: TGTGCCAGCAGCCTGGCGGGTCTTAACACTGAAGCTTTCTTT; cdr3_aa: CASSLAGLNTEAFF; v_call: TRBV7-6; d_call: -; clone_size: -; j_call: TRBJ1-1
cdr3_nt: TGCGCCAGCAGTGCCCGACAGATCTCCTACGAGCAGTACTTC; cdr3_aa: CASSARQISYEQYF; v_call: TRBV10-1; d_call: -; clone_size: -; j_call: TRBJ2-7
cdr3_nt: TGCGCCAGCAGCCAAGTTGGCAGGACTGAAGCTTTCTTT; cdr3_aa: CASSQVGRTEAFF; v_call: TRBV4-1; d_call: -; clone_size: -; j_call: TRBJ1-1
cdr3_nt: TGTGCCAGCAGCTCCCCGGACGGAACCTACGAGCAGTACTTC; cdr3_aa: CASSSPDGTYEQYF; v_call: TRBV7-9; d_call: -; clone_size: -; j_call: TRBJ2-7
cdr3_nt: TGTGCCATCCCGCGAGGCCAGGGGGCGCACACCGGGGAGCTGTTTTTT; cdr3_aa: CAIPRGQGAHTGELFF; v_call: TRBV28; d_call: TRBD1; clone_size: -; j_call: TRBJ2-2
cdr3_nt: TGCAGCGGGTGGGGGGAGACCCCCTACGAGCAGTACTTC; cdr3_aa: CSGWGETPYEQYF; v_call: TRBV29-1; d_call: -; clone_size: once; j_call: TRBJ2-7
cdr3_nt: TGTGCCTGGAGTGTACACGAGCAGTACTTC; cdr3_aa: CAWSVHEQYF; v_call: TRBV30; d_call: -; clone_size: -; j_call: TRBJ2-7
cdr3_nt: TGTGCCAGCTCACCGGTGGGCTACGAGCAGTACTTC; cdr3_aa: CASSPVGYEQYF; v_call: TRBV18; d_call: -; clone_size: -; j_call: TRBJ2-7
cdr3_nt: TGTGCCAGCAGTGATTCAGGCATGAACACTGAAGCTTTCTTT; cdr3_aa: CASSDSGMNTEAFF; v_call: TRBV6-1; d_call: -; clone_size: -; j_call: TRBJ1-1
cdr3_nt: TGTGCCAGCAGTTGGGCCCAGCGGGAATCGAACGAGCAGTACTTC; cdr3_aa: CASSWAQRESNEQYF; v_call: TRBV6-6; d_call: TRBD2; clone_size: -; j_call: TRBJ2-7
cdr3_nt: TGTGCCAGCAGTTTATTTGGGGTCGGCTACACCTTC; cdr3_aa: CASSLFGVGYTF; v_call: TRBV28; d_call: -; clone_size: once; j_call: TRBJ1-2
cdr3_nt: TGCGCCAGCAGCCTGAGACTAGCGGGAGGGCAGTCCGGCAATGAGCAGTTCTTC; cdr3_aa: CASSLRLAGGQSGNEQFF; v_call: TRBV4-1; d_call: TRBD2; clone_size: -; j_call: TRBJ2-1
cdr3_nt: TGTGCCAGCAGCATCCTAGCGGGACAGGCCGGTGAGCAGTTCTTC; cdr3_aa: CASSILAGQAGEQFF; v_call: TRBV6-5; d_call: -; clone_size: -; j_call: TRBJ2-1
cdr3_nt: TGTGCCAGTAATAAACAGGGCCCTCTGGGCGGCTACACCTTC; cdr3_aa: CASNKQGPLGGYTF; v_call: TRBV19; d_call: -; clone_size: -; j_call: TRBJ1-2
cdr3_nt: TGTGCCAGCAGTCGCCCGGGACAGGCCCACTATGGCTACACCTTC; cdr3_aa: CASSRPGQAHYGYTF; v_call: TRBV28; d_call: TRBD1; clone_size: -; j_call: TRBJ1-2
cdr3_nt: TGTGCCAGCAGCCCCACTCCGGGACCCAGCTCCTACAATGAGCAGTTCTTC; cdr3_aa: CASSPTPGPSSYNEQFF; v_call: TRBV5-4; d_call: -; clone_size: -; j_call: TRBJ2-1
cdr3_nt: TGTGCCAGCAGCTTAGGCAGGTCCGGTAATATCTACAATGAGCAGTTCTTC; cdr3_aa: CASSLGRSGNIYNEQFF; v_call: TRBV7-9; d_call: -; clone_size: -; j_call: TRBJ2-1
cdr3_nt: TGTGCCAGCAGTGAACTGGGAATGGGCGAGCAGTACTTC; cdr3_aa: CASSELGMGEQYF; v_call: TRBV2; d_call: -; clone_size: -; j_call: TRBJ2-7
cdr3_nt: TGTGCCAGCAGTGATGGGGAGACAGGGAATGAAAAACTGTTTTTT; cdr3_aa: CASSDGETGNEKLFF; v_call: TRBV2; d_call: TRBD1; clone_size: -; j_call: TRBJ1-4
cdr3_nt: TGTGCCAGCAGCAGTAGCGGGGGATACGAGCAGTACTTC; cdr3_aa: CASSSSGGYEQYF; v_call: TRBV11-3; d_call: TRBD2; clone_size: -; j_call: TRBJ2-7
cdr3_nt: TGTGCCAGCAGTTTAAAGACCGGAAACACCATATATTTT; cdr3_aa: CASSLKTGNTIYF; v_call: TRBV27; d_call: -; clone_size: -; j_call: TRBJ1-3
cdr3_nt: TGCGCCAGCAGCTTGGTGCGGACCCAGATCGCAGATACGCAGTATTTT; cdr3_aa: CASSLVRTQIADTQYF; v_call: TRBV5-1; d_call: -; clone_size: -; j_call: TRBJ2-3
cdr3_nt: TGCGCCAGCACTTCGCGGAGCTCCTACAATGAGCAGTTCTTC; cdr3_aa: CASTSRSSYNEQFF; v_call: TRBV5-1; d_call: -; clone_size: -; j_call: TRBJ2-1
cdr3_nt: TGTGCCAGCAGCTGGGGACTAGCGGGAAATGAGCAGTTCTTC; cdr3_aa: CASSWGLAGNEQFF; v_call: TRBV7-9; d_call: TRBD2; clone_size: -; j_call: TRBJ2-1
cdr3_nt: TGTGCCAGCAGCTCGACTAGGGGGCAGCGGGAGGGCCGGAATGAGCAGTTCTTC; cdr3_aa: CASSSTRGQREGRNEQFF; v_call: TRBV7-9; d_call: TRBD2; clone_size: -; j_call: TRBJ2-1
cdr3_nt: TGTGCCAGCAGCTTAGACAGGGGATCGAACACCGGGGAGCTGTTTTTT; cdr3_aa: CASSLDRGSNTGELFF; v_call: TRBV7-8; d_call: TRBD1; clone_size: -; j_call: TRBJ2-2
cdr3_nt: TGTGCTGGGGGGCGCTCCTATAATTCACCCCTCCACTTT; cdr3_aa: CAGGRSYNSPLHF; v_call: TRBV28; d_call: -; clone_size: -; j_call: TRBJ1-6
cdr3_nt: TGTGCCAGCAGTATCCGGTGGGGGGTGAACACTGAAGCTTTCTTT; cdr3_aa: CASSIRWGVNTEAFF; v_call: TRBV6-1; d_call: -; clone_size: -; j_call: TRBJ1-1
cdr3_nt: TGTGCCAGCAGTGGGGGGCAGGGACCCTACGAGCAGTACTTC; cdr3_aa: CASSGGQGPYEQYF; v_call: TRBV2; d_call: -; clone_size: -; j_call: TRBJ2-7
cdr3_nt: TGTGCCAGTAGTATAGGAGCCGCCGGGGGGGCTGAAGCTTTCTTT; cdr3_aa: CASSIGAAGGAEAFF; v_call: TRBV19; d_call: -; clone_size: -; j_call: TRBJ1-1
cdr3_nt: TGTGCCAGCAGTGCCGGGCCACCCTACGAGCAGTACTTC; cdr3_aa: CASSAGPPYEQYF; v_call: TRBV2; d_call: -; clone_size: -; j_call: TRBJ2-7
cdr3_nt: TGTGCCAGCAGGTGGACTAGCGGCCGCTTTCAGTACTTC; cdr3_aa: CASRWTSGRFQYF; v_call: TRBV28; d_call: TRBD2; clone_size: -; j_call: TRBJ2-4
cdr3_nt: TGTGCCAGTAGTATAGTTAGCTTACAAGAGACCCAGTACTTC; cdr3_aa: CASSIVSLQETQYF; v_call: TRBV19; d_call: -; clone_size: -; j_call: TRBJ2-5
cdr3_nt: TGTGCCAGCAGTGCGACCAAAAACATTCAGTACTTC; cdr3_aa: CASSATKNIQYF; v_call: TRBV2; d_call: -; clone_size: -; j_call: TRBJ2-4
cdr3_nt: TGTGCCAGCAGCGAACAATCCGCAGGGGGGGGTGGCTACACCTTC; cdr3_aa: CASSEQSAGGGGYTF; v_call: TRBV28; d_call: TRBD1; clone_size: -; j_call: TRBJ1-2
cdr3_nt: TGTGCCAGCAGTTCGTACGGGACTAGCGGGAGTAGCGAGCAGTACTTC; cdr3_aa: CASSSYGTSGSSEQYF; v_call: TRBV28; d_call: TRBD2; clone_size: -; j_call: TRBJ2-7
cdr3_nt: TGTGCCAGCAGTTTATGGTCCAGGGGAGGATCCCATGAGCAGTTCTTC; cdr3_aa: CASSLWSRGGSHEQFF; v_call: TRBV27; d_call: -; clone_size: -; j_call: TRBJ2-1
cdr3_nt: TGTGCCAGCAGTTACCTCCGCGGGACTTCTGGAAACACCATATATTTT; cdr3_aa: CASSYLRGTSGNTIYF; v_call: TRBV6-6; d_call: -; clone_size: -; j_call: TRBJ1-3
cdr3_nt: TGTGCCAGCAGCATTAATGTCCTGGACGAGCAGTACTTC; cdr3_aa: CASSINVLDEQYF; v_call: TRBV7-9; d_call: -; clone_size: -; j_call: TRBJ2-7